This T cell receptor beta chain was captured in a study of cytomegalovirus exposure and HLA in healthy donors. V was clipped by 6 bases and J by 6 bases; unmatched bases: 8. Germline V gives CDR1 MNHEY, CDR2 SVGAGI. This CDR3 contains 15 residues. Generated by immunoSEQ multiplex PCR, the TCRdb table keeps only in-frame clones and is missing some. This repertoire shows fewer than 200,000 clones, about 80% found once; its top ten account for 2.5% to 3.5%. Points from the study as a whole: Cytomegalovirus-associated status was assigned to 150 or so TCR beta chains. Reported results showed that the classifier diagnosed cytomegalovirus status with high specificity and sensitivity. Subsequent analysis found a tendency for first-cohort TCR clusters to co-occur within the 120 or so validation repertoires.

For this clone: What it recognizes is unknown.

The rearrangement joins TRBV6-5 to TRBJ2-2; 9 bases agree with TRBD1. This TCR derives from a woman between 18 and 30 years old in good health and CMV-seropositive. Sequenced input: PBMCs. The CDR3 nucleotides are TGTGCCAGCAGGACGGGACAGGGTTTATCCGGGGAGCTGTTTTTT. This sequence encodes CASRTGQGLSGELFF.